This TCR beta chain was documented in a study of CXCR3-negative and CXCR3-positive naive CD8 T cells. The CDR3 has 12 amino acids. The V gene's germline CDR1 is MNHEY and CDR2 SMNVEV (reference sequence). The authors prepared UMI-labeled TRB cDNA libraries by 5' RACE. No DNA is given; TCRdb re-called the 5' RACE reads and lists each CDR3 protein once. The table lists some 110,000 distinct CDR3 sequences. Study findings and constraints: Cryopreserved PBMCs had partly decreased CXCR3 expression; fresh PBMCs were used in most assays. Naive CXCR3-positive cells had TRB CDR3s more hydrophobic than those of CXCR3-negative naive cells. For memory CD8+ cells diversity was much lower, but both naive subsets had comparably high diversity.

Triplicate sorting captured 300,000 to 350,000 cells each from every CD8+ T cell subset. Details on this clonotype: Antigen specificity is unknown.

Material for sequencing was naive CXCR3+ CD8+ T cells from blood. As for subset: CD45RO-CCR7+CD27+CD95- naive CD8+ T cells expressing CXCR3 (TNR3+). The chain carries TRBV27 and TRBJ2-2; TCRdb lists TRBD1, though no DNA is available to test this call. This sequence originates from a human donor in good health. Some clones in this sample may be carry-over from other donors' samples. CDR3 protein: CASSIQGGELFF.